A selection of T cell receptor beta chains follows, all from one sample in a study of CD8+ T cells in alopecia areata. TCRdb's table, derived via immunoSEQ multiplex PCR, lists solely in-frame clones and lacks some. The sample gives over 150,000 clones, 40% to 65% of which show up once; less than 14% is in the top ten. The source material was CD8+ T cells sorted from blood, sampled at week 24, from a patient treated with tofacitinib. The origin of the receptors is a human donor with alopecia areata. Each CDR3 is given with its conserved first and last residue. D genes are given only for firm matches. Clone size is given for some rows only: seen once, a few or many times, or a class if the clone is expanded.

d_call	clone_size	j_call	v_call	cdr3_aa	cdr3_nt
TRBD2	few	TRBJ2-3	TRBV5-8	CASSRELAGGRDTQYF	TGTGCCAGCAGCCGCGAACTAGCGGGGGGGCGAGATACGCAGTATTTT
TRBD1	NA	TRBJ1-1	TRBV5-1	CASSLWTGRNTEAFF	TGCGCCAGCAGCTTGTGGACAGGGAGGAACACTGAAGCTTTCTTT
NA	NA	TRBJ2-1	TRBV27	CASSLAGAHNEQFF	TGTGCCAGCAGTTTAGCTGGCGCGCACAATGAGCAGTTCTTC
NA	NA	TRBJ1-1	TRBV6-5	CASSTTGLSTEAFF	TGTGCCAGCAGTACAACAGGTTTGAGCACTGAAGCTTTCTTT
TRBD1	NA	TRBJ1-5	TRBV19	CASRTGGNQPQHF	TGTGCCAGTCGGACAGGCGGCAATCAGCCCCAGCATTTT
TRBD1	NA	TRBJ1-1	TRBV9	CASNRGLNTEAFF	TGTGCCAGTAACAGGGGGTTGAACACTGAAGCTTTCTTT
NA	NA	TRBJ2-7	TRBV5-6	CASSLGDDSYEQYF	TGTGCCAGCAGCTTGGGGGACGACTCCTACGAGCAGTACTTC
NA	NA	TRBJ1-5	TRBV7-2	CASSLVPGFDQPQHF	TGTGCCAGCAGCTTAGTTCCGGGTTTTGATCAGCCCCAGCATTTT
TRBD2	NA	TRBJ2-5	TRBV5-8	CASSLSGGRKTQYF	TGTGCCAGCAGCTTGAGCGGGGGCAGAAAGACCCAGTACTTC
TRBD2	NA	TRBJ2-5	TRBV13	CASSLGVAGDQETQYF	TGTGCCAGCAGCTTAGGAGTAGCGGGGGACCAAGAGACCCAGTACTTC
NA	NA	TRBJ1-2	TRBV5-1	CASSWELGRDGYTF	TGCGCCAGCAGCTGGGAACTAGGACGGGATGGCTACACCTTC
NA	NA	TRBJ2-2	TRBV29-1	CSAYIQGKGGELFF	TGCAGCGCCTATATCCAGGGTAAAGGCGGGGAGCTGTTTTTT
NA	NA	TRBJ1-2	TRBV30	CAWSVTGFNTF	TGTGCCTGGAGTGTAACGGGGTTTAACACCTTC
NA	NA	TRBJ1-1	TRBV25-1	CASSGGLGTEAFF	TGTGCCAGCAGTGGAGGCTTAGGCACTGAAGCTTTCTTT
TRBD1	NA	TRBJ2-7	TRBV30	CAWSLGQGWDEQYF	TGTGCCTGGAGTCTCGGACAGGGATGGGACGAGCAGTACTTC
NA	NA	TRBJ2-7	TRBV11-1	CASSLSAYEQYF	TGTGCCAGCAGCTTATCGGCATACGAGCAGTACTTC
NA	few	TRBJ1-1	TRBV2	CASRDRKNTEAFF	TGTGCCAGCAGAGATCGGAAGAACACTGAAGCTTTCTTT
NA	few	TRBJ2-1	TRBV15	CATSRDRGGFNEQFF	TGTGCCACCAGCAGAGATCGCGGGGGCTTCAATGAGCAGTTCTTC
TRBD2	NA	TRBJ2-3	TRBV4-2	CASSKRGESTDTQYF	TGTGCCAGCAGCAAGCGGGGGGAAAGCACAGATACGCAGTATTTT
NA	few	TRBJ2-3	TRBV9	CASSVFLVADTQYF	TGTGCCAGCAGCGTATTTTTAGTTGCAGATACGCAGTATTTT
NA	NA	TRBJ2-5	TRBV29-1	CSSWDSGGETQYF	TGCAGCTCCTGGGACTCCGGAGGAGAGACCCAGTACTTC
NA	NA	TRBJ1-5	TRBV2	CASSDTRGNQPQHF	TGTGCCAGCAGTGATACGCGGGGGAATCAGCCCCAGCATTTT
TRBD2	NA	TRBJ2-1	TRBV4-1	CASSSSGGASNEQFF	TGCGCCAGCAGCAGTAGCGGGGGGGCGTCCAATGAGCAGTTCTTC
NA	few	TRBJ2-3	TRBV5-6	CASSPYGGTSTDTQYF	TGTGCCAGCAGCCCCTATGGAGGGACTAGCACAGATACGCAGTATTTT
TRBD1	NA	TRBJ2-7	TRBV4-3	CASSSGTGTYEQYF	TGCGCCAGCAGCTCCGGGACAGGGACCTACGAGCAGTACTTC
NA	NA	TRBJ2-7	TRBV7-8	CASSNRQVSYEQYF	TGTGCCAGCAGCAACCGACAGGTCTCCTACGAGCAGTACTTC
NA	few	TRBJ1-5	TRBV10-3	CAISEGRGGQPQHF	TGTGCCATCAGTGAAGGCAGGGGAGGCCAGCCCCAGCATTTT
NA	NA	TRBJ1-5	TRBV7-9	CASSLVNQPQHF	TGTGCCAGCAGCTTAGTCAATCAGCCCCAGCATTTT
NA	NA	TRBJ2-7	TRBV29-1	CSGTDDYEQYF	TGCAGCGGGACAGATGACTACGAGCAGTACTTC
NA	few	TRBJ1-4	TRBV5-1	CASSLDETGGEKLFF	TGCGCCAGCAGCTTGGATGAGACAGGTGGTGAAAAACTGTTTTTT
NA	once	TRBJ2-1	TRBV30	CAWSVDSKYLNEQFF	TGTGCCTGGAGTGTAGATTCTAAGTACTTAAATGAGCAGTTCTTC
NA	few	TRBJ2-1	TRBV2	CASSEGGTEQFF	TGTGCCAGCAGTGAGGGTGGGACAGAGCAGTTCTTC
TRBD1	few	TRBJ1-6	TRBV2	CAIPGQGNSPLHF	TGTGCCATCCCGGGACAGGGGAATTCACCCCTCCACTTT
TRBD1	NA	TRBJ1-1	TRBV30	CAFDPGQGEAFF	TGTGCCTTCGATCCGGGACAGGGAGAAGCTTTCTTT
NA	NA	TRBJ2-2	TRBV6-6	CASSYSSGANGELFF	TGTGCCAGCAGTTACTCGAGTGGGGCTAACGGGGAGCTGTTTTTT
TRBD2	NA	TRBJ2-5	TRBV29-1	CSGGLAGASYQETQYF	TGCAGCGGAGGACTAGCGGGGGCCTCGTACCAAGAGACCCAGTACTTC
NA	NA	TRBJ1-1	TRBV30	CAWSQGRGTEAFF	TGTGCCTGGAGTCAGGGAAGGGGCACTGAAGCTTTCTTT
TRBD1	few	TRBJ2-2	TRBV6-5	CASRSGTGDTGELFF	TGTGCCAGCAGGTCCGGGACAGGGGACACCGGGGAGCTGTTTTTT
NA	NA	TRBJ2-6	TRBV11-2	CASSLMDLRDLAGANVLTF	TGTGCCAGCAGCTTAATGGATCTCCGGGATTTGGCTGGGGCCAACGTCCTGACTTTC
NA	NA	TRBJ2-2	TRBV30	CAGPKNTGELFF	TGTGCCGGCCCTAAGAACACCGGGGAGCTGTTTTTT
TRBD1	NA	TRBJ2-5	TRBV2	CASSEDEGQGRDKETQYF	TGTGCCAGCAGTGAAGATGAGGGACAGGGGAGGGATAAAGAGACCCAGTACTTC
NA	NA	TRBJ2-5	TRBV7-2	CASSLMRVAWGETQYF	TGTGCCAGCAGCTTAATGAGGGTAGCCTGGGGGGAGACCCAGTACTTC
NA	NA	TRBJ1-2	TRBV30	CAWIEGTLYGYTF	TGTGCCTGGATTGAAGGGACACTCTATGGCTACACCTTC
TRBD1	NA	TRBJ2-2	TRBV7-9	CASSFPGGTGELFF	TGTGCCAGCAGCTTCCCAGGGGGCACCGGGGAGCTGTTTTTT
NA	few	TRBJ2-1	TRBV10-3	CAITSESMNEQFF	TGTGCCATCACTAGCGAGAGCATGAATGAGCAGTTCTTC
NA	NA	TRBJ2-2	TRBV7-9	CASSDDGTGELFF	TGTGCCAGCAGCGACGACGGCACCGGGGAGCTGTTTTTT
NA	NA	TRBJ2-7	TRBV5-1	CASSLEAASSYEQYF	TGCGCCAGCAGCTTGGAGGCCGCAAGCTCCTACGAGCAGTACTTC
TRBD1	few	TRBJ2-1	TRBV11-2	CASSSGGQGQFF	TGTGCCAGCAGCTCCGGAGGACAGGGACAGTTCTTC
NA	NA	TRBJ1-4	TRBV30	CAWMGANEKLFF	TGTGCCTGGATGGGAGCTAATGAAAAACTGTTTTTT
TRBD2	NA	TRBJ2-1	TRBV7-8	CASSLVLSSGSSYNEQFF	TGTGCCAGCAGCTTAGTTTTGTCTAGCGGGTCCTCCTACAATGAGCAGTTCTTC
NA	NA	TRBJ2-2	TRBV5-6	CASSLGGDTGELFF	TGTGCCAGCAGCTTGGGTGGGGACACCGGGGAGCTGTTTTTT
NA	NA	TRBJ1-1	TRBV29-1	CSVEDGGGEAFF	TGCAGCGTTGAAGATGGTGGGGGGGAAGCTTTCTTT
TRBD1	NA	TRBJ2-5	TRBV13	CASSTLGQGVETQYF	TGTGCCAGCAGCACCTTGGGACAGGGGGTAGAGACCCAGTACTTC
TRBD1	once	TRBJ1-2	TRBV13	CASSAGTGGDGYTF	TGTGCCAGCAGCGCCGGGACAGGGGGTGATGGCTACACCTTC
TRBD2	few	TRBJ2-1	TRBV13	CASSTRTSNEQFF	TGTGCCAGCAGCACCCGGACTAGCAATGAGCAGTTCTTC
NA	NA	TRBJ2-1	TRBV7-2	CASSPPHRKNEQFF	TGTGCCAGCAGCCCCCCCCACAGGAAAAATGAGCAGTTCTTC
TRBD1	NA	TRBJ2-3	TRBV15	CATSRGFRGQSTDTQYF	TGTGCCACCAGCAGGGGCTTTAGGGGGCAGAGCACAGATACGCAGTATTTT
TRBD1	few	TRBJ2-7	TRBV4-1	CASSRGQGSYEQYF	TGCGCCAGCAGCCGCGGACAGGGATCCTACGAGCAGTACTTC
NA	NA	TRBJ1-2	TRBV5-6	CASSLAGTSNYGYTF	TGTGCCAGCAGCTTGGCAGGGACCTCTAACTATGGCTACACCTTC